Listed here are 18 T cell receptor beta chains from one sample, sequenced in a study of blood T cell repertoires in COVID-19. TCRdb's copy holds only in-frame clones and misses some; the assay was immunoSEQ multiplex PCR. The table has some 70,000 clones, around 81% seen once. The material sequenced was peripheral blood. All receptors derive from a woman aged 55 to 70 with acute or convalescent COVID-19.

The chain uses TRBV5-1 and TRBJ1-3, with no clear D. Trimming took 0 bases from V and 0 from J, leaving 10 bases between them. The CDR3 has 16 amino acids. CDR1 and CDR2 (germline): SGHRS, YFSETQ. CDR3 DNA sequence: TGCGCCAGCAGCTTGGACGGAGGAGGCTCTGGAAACACCATATATTTT. Translation gives CASSLDGGGSGNTIYF.

This rearrangement joins TRBV5-1 to TRBJ1-2, with TRBD1 identical over 7 bases. Trimming removed 4 bases from V and 5 bases from J; junction bases left unmatched: 8. In germline, CDR1 is SGHRS, CDR2 YFSETQ. The CDR3 has 14 amino acids. This CDR3 is CASSTGQTYYGYTF. The DNA for the CDR3 is TGCGCCAGCAGCACGGGACAGACCTATTATGGCTACACCTTC.

This chain uses TRBV19 with TRBJ2-1; the D gene is possibly TRBD2 (7 bases). Germline-derived CDR1 and CDR2 are LNHDA and SQIVND (reference sequence). This CDR3 contains 14 residues. Between the trimmed V and J ends, which lost 1 base and 9 bases, there was a span of 13 bases. Here the CDR3 DNA reads TGTGCCAGTAGTATAGCCGGGGGGCCGATTGAGCAGTTCTTC. Its translation: CASSIAGGPIEQFF. Drawing the rest from reference TRBV19 and TRBJ2-1, the complete variable domain is DGGITQSPKYLFRKEGQNVTLSCEQNLNHDAMYWYRQDPGQGLRLIYYSQIVNDFQKGDIAEGYSVSREKKESFPLTVTSAQKNPTAFYLCASSIAGGPIEQFFGPGTRLTVL.

The chain uses TRBV5-8 and TRBJ1-5; unclear D gene. The CDR3 runs 13 residues. Trimming took off 1 base at V and 2 bases at J, with 4 bases between the two ends. CDR1 and CDR2 from the germline V gene are SGHTS and YDEGEE. The CDR3 spells CASSLQGNQPQHF. For the CDR3, the DNA is TGTGCCAGCAGCTTGCAGGGCAATCAGCCCCAGCATTTT.

The chain employs TRBV3-1 (or the pseudogene TRBV3-2) and TRBJ1-2; D is ambiguous. Germline loops: CDR1 LGHDT, CDR2 YNNKEL (reference sequence). Trimming pared 5 bases from V and 11 bases from J, leaving 12 bases between. This CDR3 has 11 amino acids. CDR3 coding DNA: TGTGCCAGCAGCGAAATGAGGGAGTACACCTTC. Amino acid sequence: CASSEMREYTF.

The rearrangement links TRBV6-5 to TRBJ1-6; no reliable D call. The CDR3 runs to 15 residues. Trimming cost V 6 bases and J 7 bases, with 16 bases left between them. Germline V gene sequence: CDR1 MNHEY, CDR2 SVGAGI. The CDR3 nucleotides read TGTGCCAGCAGGCCGGGTGGTTCCAAAAATTCACCCCTCCACTTT. Its translation is CASRPGGSKNSPLHF.

In its sample, this clone was seen once. The chain's CDR3 is CASSLGLAGVDTQYF. For the CDR3, the DNA is TGTGCCAGCAGCCTTGGACTAGCGGGGGTGGATACGCAGTATTTT. J is TRBJ2-3 and V is TRBV5-6; 13 positions agree with TRBD2. This CDR3 spans 15 amino acids. J gave up 6 bases and V 4 bases, and 5 bases lay outside the gene matches. Germline V lookup: CDR1 SGHDT, CDR2 YYEEEE.

The chain combines TRBV6-5 with TRBJ2-7, with TRBD1 matching over 8 bases. V trimming: 2 bases; J trimming: 4 bases; junction bases outside the gene matches: 4. The germline V gene has CDR1 MNHEY and CDR2 SVGAGI. The CDR3 is made up of 14 amino acids. The CDR3 is CASSYAGGAYEQYF. The CDR3 DNA follows: TGTGCCAGCAGTTACGCAGGGGGCGCGTACGAGCAGTACTTC.

The rearrangement uses TRBV10-1 and TRBJ2-2, with a possible D match to TRBD2 (5 bases). CDR3 length: 13 amino acids. V lost 10 bases, J lost 4 bases, and 13 bases lay in between. Per germline, CDR1 WNHNN and CDR2 SYGVQD (reference sequence). The CDR3 here is CATGVPGTGELFF. CDR3 nucleotides: TGCGCCACCGGGGTCCCAGGCACCGGGGAGCTGTTTTTT.

This clone occurred a few times. In DNA form, the CDR3 reads TGTGCCAGCAGTACCCAGGGTGTTGGAGAGACCCAGTACTTC. This sequence encodes CASSTQGVGETQYF. This chain joins TRBV6-5 and TRBJ2-5; a weak D match, TRBD1 (5 bases). V lost 5 bases and J lost 4, with 14 bases in between. The CDR3 has 14 residues. In germline, CDR1 is MNHEY, CDR2 SVGAGI.

V is TRBV29-1 and J is TRBJ2-1, with 9 bases lining up with TRBD1. J gave up 7 bases and V 7 bases, and 8 bases lay outside the gene matches. Germline V gene data show CDR1 as SQVTM and CDR2 as ANQGSEA. The CDR3 runs to 13 residues. CDR3 sequence: CSARDRVRNEQFF. CDR3 sequence (DNA): TGCAGCGCCCGGGACAGGGTCAGGAATGAGCAGTTCTTC.

The chain combines TRBV12-3 or TRBV12-4 with TRBJ1-1; 7 bases agree with TRBD1. The CDR3 length is 13 residues. With V trimmed by 6 bases and J by 6 bases, 7 bases remained unmatched. The CDR3 here is CASSSTGEAEAFF. In nucleotides, the CDR3 is TGTGCCAGCAGCTCTACAGGGGAGGCTGAAGCTTTCTTT.

The J gene is TRBJ1-5, the V gene TRBV7-6; weak D call: TRBD1 (5 bases). CDR3 length: 14 amino acids. Deletions cut 5 bases from V and 2 bases from J, with 10 bases between. Germline-derived CDR1 and CDR2 are SGHVS and FNYEAQ. The CDR3 is CASSPGLGNQPQHF. The CDR3 DNA sequence: TGTGCCAGCAGCCCAGGGTTGGGCAATCAGCCCCAGCATTTT.

V usage is TRBV7-9 and J usage is TRBJ1-1; TRBD1 might be the D (5 bases). The CDR3 sequence is 16 residues long. V was shortened by 5 bases and J by 1 base, with 17 bases between the two germline ends. The germline V gene has CDR1 SEHNR and CDR2 FQNEAQ (reference sequence). Written as DNA, the CDR3 is TGTGCCAGCAGCCCCCGACAGCCAGGACCGAACACTGAAGCTTTCTTT. Encoded protein: CASSPRQPGPNTEAFF.

The J gene is TRBJ2-7, the V gene TRBV29-1; possible D gene TRBD1, 6 bases. Germline assignment: CDR1 SQVTM and CDR2 ANQGSEA. Between the trimmed V and J ends, which lost 6 bases and 2 bases, there was a span of 11 bases. This CDR3 region has 12 residues. In DNA, the CDR3 is TGCAGCGTAGGACAGATCCCCTACGAGCAGTACTTC. Its protein is CSVGQIPYEQYF.

Comment on this clone: A read error may produce the germline difference seen at one junction end. The chain combines TRBV30 with TRBJ1-2; D gene uncertain. Germline lookup yields CDR1 GTSNPN and CDR2 SVGIG (reference sequence). The CDR3 has 14 amino acids. CDR3 loop: CAWSVQSSRPHQYF. Written as DNA, the CDR3 is TGTGCCTGGAGTGTACAGAGTTCCCGGCCCCACCAATACTTC.

J is TRBJ1-3 and V is TRBV19; 7 bases agree with TRBD1. V lost 6 bases and J lost 0; bases outside the gene matches: 5. The CDR3 runs 15 residues. Germline assignment: CDR1 LNHDA and CDR2 SQIVND (reference sequence). CDR3 region: CASSLGQSSGNTIYF. The CDR3 DNA sequence: TGTGCCAGTAGCTTGGGACAGAGCTCTGGAAACACCATATATTTT.

The chain is built from TRBV3-1 (or the pseudogene TRBV3-2) and TRBJ2-3, with TRBD1 identical over 9 bases. With 3 bases clipped from V and 5 bases from J, the junction kept 9 bases outside the gene matches. This CDR3 has 16 residues. Germline-derived CDR1 and CDR2 are LGHDT and YNNKEL (reference sequence). The CDR3 here is CASSQPGQGQQDTQYF. In nucleotides, the CDR3 is TGTGCCAGCAGCCAGCCGGGACAGGGACAACAAGATACGCAGTATTTT.